The clone carrying this TCR beta chain was detected a few times. Its matching antigen is unknown. TCR templates, 75,000 to 100,000 per sample, were assayed. The table came from immunoSEQ multiplex PCR; TCRdb's copy has only in-frame clones and leaves some out. The sample has about 110,000 clones, just over 90% seen once. These data originate in a study of siplizumab effects on memory and regulatory T cells. The CDR3 totals 16 residues. Looked up from germline, CDR1 is LNHNV and CDR2 is YYDKDF (reference sequence). Trimming cost V 4 bases and J 0 bases, with 15 bases left between them. Study findings and constraints: Siplizumab produced a significant drop in alloreactive sequences attributable to unstimulated CD4+ memory cells. Proliferating Tregs from siplizumab cultures lacked functional confirmation of suppression.

The sample consisted of Tregs sorted from blood. The origin of this receptor is a human donor in good health. V and J are TRBV15 and TRBJ1-2; D is possibly TRBD1 (5 bases). CDR3 residues: CATSTRTRQTNYGYTF. Written as DNA, the CDR3 is TGTGCCACCAGCACACGAACCAGACAGACTAACTATGGCTACACCTTC.